Sequencing of this T cell receptor (beta chain) was carried out in a study of blood T cells in healthy people across ages. Extraction yielded at least 5 micrograms of total RNA per sample. The CDR3 consists of 13 residues. The V gene lost 4 bases and the J gene lost 4 bases, with 13 bases spanning the gap. Germline V gene data show CDR1 as DFQATT and CDR2 as SNEGSKA (reference sequence). In this sample, this clonotype turned up a few times. The antigen is unknown. Study-wide findings and caveats: Long-lived and aged donors differed, with more naive CD4+ cells and higher diversity in the long-lived. Nothing was known about donor CMV status, and this possibly confounded expanded clonotype changes. While age rose, TCR beta diversity per million T cells dropped in a roughly linear way.

It was with a sample-barcoded 5' primer and a J-beta primer mix that a second PCR of roughly 7 to 11 cycles was run. TCRdb itself ran the 5' RACE reads through MiXCR, one entry per CDR3 protein. The data contain 1.8 million or so distinct CDR3 sequences, roughly 43% of them singletons. The sample taken for sequencing was blood. This TCR was sampled from a human donor in good health. V is TRBV20-1 and J is TRBJ1-2; possible D gene TRBD1, 5 bases. The CDR3 nucleotides are TGCAGTGCTACGTGGAGGGACCGCTATGGCTACACCTTC. Protein product: CSATWRDRYGYTF.